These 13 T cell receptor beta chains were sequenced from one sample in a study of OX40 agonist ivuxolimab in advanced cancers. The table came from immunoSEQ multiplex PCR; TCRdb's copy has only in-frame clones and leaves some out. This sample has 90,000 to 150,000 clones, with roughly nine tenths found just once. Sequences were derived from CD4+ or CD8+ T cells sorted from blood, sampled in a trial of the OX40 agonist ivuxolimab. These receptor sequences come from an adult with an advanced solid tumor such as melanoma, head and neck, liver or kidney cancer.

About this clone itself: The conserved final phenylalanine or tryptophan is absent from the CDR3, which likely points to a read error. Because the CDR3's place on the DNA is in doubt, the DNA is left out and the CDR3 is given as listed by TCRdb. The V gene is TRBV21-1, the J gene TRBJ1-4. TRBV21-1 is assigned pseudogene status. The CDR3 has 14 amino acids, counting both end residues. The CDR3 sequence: CASSKTSLDDSRSG.

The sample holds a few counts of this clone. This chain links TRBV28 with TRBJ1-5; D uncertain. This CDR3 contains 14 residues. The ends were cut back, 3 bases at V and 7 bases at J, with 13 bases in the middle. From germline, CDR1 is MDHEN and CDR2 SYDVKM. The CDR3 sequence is CASSFRVVRQPQHF. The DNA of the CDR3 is TGTGCCAGCAGTTTCCGCGTGGTGCGGCAGCCCCAGCATTTT.

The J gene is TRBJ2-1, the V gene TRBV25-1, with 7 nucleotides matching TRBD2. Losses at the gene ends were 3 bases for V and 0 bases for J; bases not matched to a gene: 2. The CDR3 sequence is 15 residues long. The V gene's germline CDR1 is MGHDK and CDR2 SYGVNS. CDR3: CASSDSGGSYNEQFF. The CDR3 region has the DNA TGTGCCAGCAGTGATTCGGGGGGCTCCTACAATGAGCAGTTCTTC.

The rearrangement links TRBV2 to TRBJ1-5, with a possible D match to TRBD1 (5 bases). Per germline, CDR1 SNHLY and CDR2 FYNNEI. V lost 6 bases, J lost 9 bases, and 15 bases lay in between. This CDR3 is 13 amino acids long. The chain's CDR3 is CASRPGSLRPQHF. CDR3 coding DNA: TGTGCCAGCAGGCCAGGGTCCCTGAGGCCCCAGCATTTT.

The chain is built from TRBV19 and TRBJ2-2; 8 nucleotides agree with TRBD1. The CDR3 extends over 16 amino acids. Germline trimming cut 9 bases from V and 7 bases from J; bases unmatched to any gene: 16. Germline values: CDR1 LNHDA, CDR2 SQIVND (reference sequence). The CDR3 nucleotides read TGTGCCAGCATAAGGGACAGGACCGTGAGTAACGGGGAGCTGTTTTTT. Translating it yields CASIRDRTVSNGELFF.

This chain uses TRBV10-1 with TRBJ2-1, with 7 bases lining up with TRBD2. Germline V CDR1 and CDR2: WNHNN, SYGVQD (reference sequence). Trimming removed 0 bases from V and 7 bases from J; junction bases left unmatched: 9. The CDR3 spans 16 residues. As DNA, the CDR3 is TGCGCCAGCAGTGAGTCGGGGCGGGGGAAGAAAAATGAGCAGTTCTTC. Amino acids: CASSESGRGKKNEQFF.

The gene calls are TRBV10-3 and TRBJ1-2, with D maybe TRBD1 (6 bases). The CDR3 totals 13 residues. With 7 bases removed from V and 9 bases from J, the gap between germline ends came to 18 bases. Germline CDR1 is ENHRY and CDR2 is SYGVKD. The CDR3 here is CAINRIGGGSYTF. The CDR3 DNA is TGTGCCATCAATCGGATCGGGGGCGGGAGCTACACCTTC.

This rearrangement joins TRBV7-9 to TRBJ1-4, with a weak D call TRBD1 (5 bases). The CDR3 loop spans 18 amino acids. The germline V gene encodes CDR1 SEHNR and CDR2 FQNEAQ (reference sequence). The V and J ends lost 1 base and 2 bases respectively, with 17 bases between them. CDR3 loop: CASSLGRSGGTTNEKLFF. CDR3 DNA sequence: TGTGCCAGCAGCTTAGGGCGCTCTGGAGGGACCACTAATGAAAAACTGTTTTTT.

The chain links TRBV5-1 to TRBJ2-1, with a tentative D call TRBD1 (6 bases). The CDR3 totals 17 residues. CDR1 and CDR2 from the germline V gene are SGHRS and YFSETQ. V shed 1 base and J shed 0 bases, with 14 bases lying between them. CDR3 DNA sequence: TGCGCCAGCAGCTTGAGACCAGGGGCCAGCTCCTACAATGAGCAGTTCTTC. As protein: CASSLRPGASSYNEQFF.

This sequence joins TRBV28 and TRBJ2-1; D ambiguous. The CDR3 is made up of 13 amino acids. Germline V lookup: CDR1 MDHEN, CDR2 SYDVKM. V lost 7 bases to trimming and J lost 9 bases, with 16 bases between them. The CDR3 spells CASTPPARSEQFF. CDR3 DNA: TGTGCCAGCACCCCCCCTGCACGGAGTGAGCAGTTCTTC.

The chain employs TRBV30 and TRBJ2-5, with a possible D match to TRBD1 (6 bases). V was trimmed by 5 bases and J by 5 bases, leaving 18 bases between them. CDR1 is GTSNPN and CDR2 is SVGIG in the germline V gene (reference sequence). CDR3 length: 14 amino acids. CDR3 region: CAWSHRVIKETQYF. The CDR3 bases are TGTGCCTGGTCTCACAGGGTGATAAAGGAGACCCAGTACTTC.

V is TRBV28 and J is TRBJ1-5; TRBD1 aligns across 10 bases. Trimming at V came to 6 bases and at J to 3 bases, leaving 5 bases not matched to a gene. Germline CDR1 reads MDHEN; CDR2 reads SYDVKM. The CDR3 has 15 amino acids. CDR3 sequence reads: CASSQTGGLNQPQHF. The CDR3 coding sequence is TGTGCCAGCAGCCAGACAGGGGGCCTCAATCAGCCCCAGCATTTT.

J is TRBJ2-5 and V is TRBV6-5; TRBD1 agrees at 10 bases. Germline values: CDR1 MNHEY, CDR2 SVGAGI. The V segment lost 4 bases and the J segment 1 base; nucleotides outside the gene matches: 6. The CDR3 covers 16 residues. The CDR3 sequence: CASSSAGQGIQETQYF. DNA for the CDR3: TGTGCCAGCAGTTCCGCGGGACAGGGGATCCAAGAGACCCAGTACTTC.